This is a list of T cell receptor beta chains from one sample in a study of T-cell memory formation after mild COVID-19. TCRdb processed the 5' RACE reads anew with MiXCR; each CDR3 protein has one entry. There are tens of thousands of distinct CDR3 sequences in the sample; around a fifth occur only once, and approximately 1.4% lies in the top ten. Sequenced material: PBMCs or a T cell subset sorted from them (not recorded which). These receptors came from an adult who had mild COVID-19 (a few samples of this study predate the infection). Cell type and time point are not known. The CDR3 runs from the conserved cysteine through the conserved F or W. D genes are given only for firm matches. Size is stated for part of the rows, as once, few or many counts, or as a class when the clone is expanded.

D gene	V gene	clone size	J gene	CDR3 protein	CDR3 DNA
TRBD1	TRBV7-2	many	TRBJ2-7	CASSLGGTGISYEQYF	TGTGCCAGCAGCTTAGGGGGGACAGGGATCTCCTACGAGCAGTACTTC
NA	TRBV9	many	TRBJ2-5	CASSVGPASAQETQYF	TGTGCCAGCAGCGTAGGTCCGGCTAGCGCTCAAGAGACCCAGTACTTC
NA	TRBV11-2	many	TRBJ2-4	CASSFRGTIAKNIQYF	TGTGCCAGCAGCTTTAGGGGGACCATAGCCAAAAACATTCAGTACTTC
NA	TRBV7-9	many	TRBJ1-5	CASSLGGNNQPQHF	TGTGCCAGCAGCTTGGGAGGAAACAATCAGCCCCAGCATTTT
TRBD1	TRBV15	NA	TRBJ1-2	CATSRDLPDRPYGYTF	TGTGCCACCAGCAGAGATCTACCGGACAGGCCCTATGGCTACACCTTC
NA	TRBV5-1	many	TRBJ2-1	CASSFGGGPTNEQFF	TGCGCCAGCAGCTTTGGTGGGGGGCCGACCAATGAGCAGTTCTTC
NA	TRBV27	many	TRBJ2-1	CASSLSPTDYNEQFF	TGTGCCAGCAGTTTATCCCCAACGGATTACAATGAGCAGTTCTTC
NA	TRBV12-3/TRBV12-4	few	TRBJ1-3	CASSLMVRPRSGNTIYF	TGTGCCAGCAGTTTGATGGTCAGGCCCCGCTCTGGAAACACCATATATTTT
TRBD1	TRBV5-1	many	TRBJ2-3	CASSLSGTVRTDTQYF	TGCGCCAGCAGCTTGTCCGGGACAGTGCGCACAGATACGCAGTATTTT
NA	TRBV6-5	many	TRBJ2-7	CASSYSRNYEQYF	TGTGCCAGCAGTTACTCGAGAAACTACGAGCAGTACTTC
NA	TRBV3-1	many	TRBJ2-7	CASSSGTGRYEQYF	TGTGCCAGCAGCTCAGGGACGGGCCGCTACGAGCAGTACTTC
TRBD2	TRBV18	many	TRBJ2-5	CASSPIPGLAGGGETQYF	TGTGCCAGCTCACCAATTCCCGGACTAGCGGGAGGAGGAGAGACCCAGTACTTC
NA	TRBV27	many	TRBJ1-4	CASKSHPRRGTRDNEKLFF	TGTGCCAGCAAGTCTCACCCACGACGAGGGACACGGGATAATGAAAAACTGTTTTTT
TRBD1	TRBV5-1	NA	TRBJ1-4	CASSLSGQGNEKLFF	TGCGCCAGCAGCTTGTCGGGACAGGGAAATGAAAAACTGTTTTTT
NA	TRBV2	many	TRBJ2-1	CASSGLALYNEQFF	TGTGCCAGCAGTGGTCTAGCGTTATACAATGAGCAGTTCTTC
NA	TRBV5-1	many	TRBJ1-2	CASSISSTVNYGYTF	TGCGCCAGCAGCATAAGCTCTACGGTTAACTATGGCTACACCTTC
TRBD1	TRBV7-2	many	TRBJ2-1	CASSSGQGGNNEQFF	TGTGCCAGCAGCTCGGGACAGGGGGGGAACAATGAGCAGTTCTTC
NA	TRBV27	NA	TRBJ2-2	CASTLAGAPWGGELFF	TGTGCCAGCACCCTTGCCGGGGCACCTTGGGGCGGGGAGCTGTTTTTT
NA	TRBV5-1	many	TRBJ2-1	CASSSKGSGGSSYNEQFF	TGCGCCAGCAGCTCCAAGGGTAGCGGAGGTAGCTCCTACAATGAGCAGTTCTTC
TRBD1	TRBV7-9	medium-sized	TRBJ1-5	CASSRGLTGVPQHF	TGTGCCAGCAGCCGGGGTCTTACAGGGGTGCCCCAGCATTTT
TRBD2	TRBV11-3	many	TRBJ2-2	CASSAGLAGVFTGELFF	TGTGCCAGCAGCGCCGGACTAGCGGGAGTTTTCACCGGGGAGCTGTTTTTT
NA	TRBV5-1	NA	TRBJ1-2	CASSDPTGNYGYTF	TGCGCCAGCAGCGATCCAACAGGGAACTATGGCTACACCTTC
TRBD1	TRBV3-1	NA	TRBJ2-3	CASSQEAPGQFSTQYF	TGTGCCAGCAGCCAAGAGGCCCCGGGACAGTTCTCTACGCAGTATTTT
NA	TRBV12-3/TRBV12-4	NA	TRBJ1-1	CASSFGGTEAFF	TGTGCCAGCAGTTTTGGAGGGACTGAAGCTTTCTTT
NA	TRBV10-3	many	TRBJ2-1	CAISEVLSSNEQFF	TGTGCCATCAGTGAGGTATTGTCCTCCAATGAGCAGTTCTTC
NA	TRBV9	NA	TRBJ1-1	CASSPATEAFF	TGTGCCAGCAGCCCGGCTACTGAAGCTTTCTTT
NA	TRBV3-1	many	TRBJ2-7	CASSFRGRLAEQYF	TGTGCCAGCAGCTTCCGGGGGCGGCTAGCCGAGCAGTACTTC
TRBD1	TRBV12-3/TRBV12-4	many	TRBJ2-4	CASSLGGQGASAKNIQYF	TGTGCCAGCAGTTTAGGGGGACAGGGGGCTTCGGCCAAAAACATTCAGTACTTC
TRBD1	TRBV12-3/TRBV12-4	many	TRBJ1-6	CASSFRGRGNSPLHF	TGTGCCAGCAGTTTTAGGGGGCGCGGTAATTCACCCCTCCACTTT
NA	TRBV7-9	NA	TRBJ2-2	CASSYGTGELFF	TGTGCCAGCAGCTACGGCACCGGGGAGCTGTTTTTT
NA	TRBV20-1	many	TRBJ1-5	CSALRLGSNQPQHF	TGCAGTGCCCTCCGGTTGGGAAGCAATCAGCCCCAGCATTTT
TRBD2	TRBV7-6	many	TRBJ2-5	CASSLGPTSGVQETQYF	TGTGCCAGCAGCTTAGGACCGACTAGCGGTGTGCAAGAGACCCAGTACTTC
NA	TRBV20-1	NA	TRBJ2-3	CSANTRGDTQYF	TGCAGTGCTAACACCCGGGGAGATACGCAGTATTTT
TRBD2	TRBV5-1	many	TRBJ2-1	CASSLVAGGSSGEQFF	TGCGCCAGCAGCTTGGTAGCGGGGGGCTCTAGTGGTGAGCAGTTCTTC
NA	TRBV2	NA	TRBJ1-1	CASRPATGAFF	TGTGCATCGAGACCGGCCACTGGAGCTTTCTTT
TRBD1	TRBV7-2	many	TRBJ1-2	CASSLDFGGTGVGIYGYTF	TGTGCCAGCAGCTTAGACTTTGGGGGGACAGGGGTGGGCATCTATGGCTACACCTTC
TRBD1	TRBV28	many	TRBJ2-7	CASSPGQYEQYF	TGTGCCAGCAGCCCGGGACAGTACGAGCAGTACTTC
TRBD1	TRBV4-1	NA	TRBJ1-2	CASSQSTGADYGYTF	TGCGCCAGCAGCCAAAGTACAGGGGCGGACTATGGCTACACCTTC
NA	TRBV5-1	NA	TRBJ1-2	CASSLAGGDRTNYGYTF	TGCGCCAGCAGCTTGGCCGGGGGCGACCGCACTAACTATGGCTACACCTTC
NA	TRBV6-6	many	TRBJ2-6	CASSYTGRGLSGANVLTF	TGTGCCAGCAGTTACACGGGCAGGGGCCTCTCTGGGGCCAACGTCCTGACTTTC
TRBD1	TRBV7-2	NA	TRBJ1-2	CASSLASTGTGRFDGYTF	TGTGCCAGCAGCTTAGCATCAACCGGGACAGGACGATTTGACGGCTACACCTTC
TRBD1	TRBV6-2/TRBV6-3	many	TRBJ1-1	CASSSNRDRVGTEAFF	TGTGCCAGCAGTTCGAACCGGGACAGGGTTGGCACTGAAGCTTTCTTT
NA	TRBV5-1	many	TRBJ1-2	CASSLDGQYGYTF	TGCGCCAGCAGCTTGGACGGGCAATATGGCTACACCTTC
TRBD2	TRBV6-2/TRBV6-3	many	TRBJ2-6	CASTRDYSGANVLTF	TGTGCCAGCACCCGGGACTATTCTGGGGCCAACGTCCTGACTTTC
NA	TRBV5-1	many	TRBJ1-1	CASSLEILNTEAFF	TGCGCCAGCAGCTTGGAGATACTGAACACTGAAGCTTTCTTT
NA	TRBV3-1	many	TRBJ1-1	CASRRIGTEAFF	TGTGCCAGCAGGCGGATAGGCACTGAAGCTTTCTTT
TRBD1	TRBV7-3	many	TRBJ2-2	CASRKGQGNTGELFF	TGTGCCAGCAGAAAAGGACAGGGGAACACCGGGGAGCTGTTTTTT
NA	TRBV24-1	many	TRBJ2-1	CATSAQPGLGARGEQFF	TGTGCCACCAGTGCCCAACCGGGGTTGGGGGCGCGAGGTGAGCAGTTCTTC
NA	TRBV27	many	TRBJ2-7	CASSPGTSYEQYF	TGTGCCAGCAGCCCCGGGACCTCCTACGAGCAGTACTTC
NA	TRBV11-1	many	TRBJ2-1	CASSLSHGEQFF	TGTGCCAGCAGCTTATCCCATGGTGAGCAGTTCTTC
NA	TRBV3-1	many	TRBJ2-7	CASSPKQSRHSYEQYF	TGTGCCAGCAGCCCCAAGCAGTCTCGACACTCCTACGAGCAGTACTTC
NA	TRBV12-3/TRBV12-4	many	TRBJ1-1	CASSPRAQNTEAFF	TGTGCCAGCAGTCCACGGGCGCAGAACACTGAAGCTTTCTTT
NA	TRBV25-1	NA	TRBJ1-1	CASSEFGNTEAFF	TGTGCCAGCAGTGAATTTGGGAACACTGAAGCTTTCTTT
TRBD1	TRBV11-2	many	TRBJ2-4	CASNPWGQGANIQYF	TGTGCCAGCAACCCCTGGGGACAGGGGGCAAACATTCAGTACTTC
TRBD2	TRBV6-4	few	TRBJ2-1	CASSPTSGSYNEQFF	TGTGCCAGCAGTCCTACTAGCGGGAGCTACAATGAGCAGTTCTTC
NA	TRBV18	many	TRBJ2-1	CASSPLGRDEQFF	TGTGCCAGCTCACCCCTAGGTCGTGATGAGCAGTTCTTC
NA	TRBV5-1	many	TRBJ2-7	CASSRGLEQYF	TGCGCCAGCAGCCGGGGGCTCGAGCAGTACTTC
TRBD2	TRBV5-1	many	TRBJ2-1	CASSPRLAADNEQFF	TGCGCCAGCAGCCCAAGACTAGCGGCGGACAATGAGCAGTTCTTC
TRBD1	TRBV24-1	few	TRBJ2-4	CATSPAGGNIQYF	TGTGCCACCAGTCCGGCAGGGGGAAACATTCAGTACTTC
NA	TRBV7-9	many	TRBJ1-1	CASSLGPGSVNTEAFF	TGTGCCAGCAGCTTAGGGCCCGGGAGTGTGAACACTGAAGCTTTCTTT